This T cell receptor (beta chain) appears in the sequencing data of a study of patients and donors after allogeneic stem cell transplantation (dated by TCRdb to about 2020). V is shortened by 1 base, J by 4 bases, and the region joining them spans 7 bases. From the cysteine through the phenylalanine, the CDR3 covers 13 amino acids. Kept here is only the CDR3 DNA, which spans 39 bases and is read in frame from base 1. CDR1 and CDR2, per the germline V gene, are MGHRA and YSYEKL. Library preparation was by RT-PCR. Data came from a NextSeq 550. TCRdb applied fastp at Q25 and MiXCR to the public reads, then kept only in-frame beta chains. For every CDR3 protein sequence, its rows merge into one entry that carries the most common genes and DNA. The sample includes roughly 960,000 distinct CDR3 sequences, with roughly 17% observed a single time. The ten top clones hold 5% to 7.5% of the sample. In regard to this clonotype: Its antigen remains unidentified. No qualities accompany the bases; no much larger clone lies one base away.

The V gene is TRBV4-1 and the J gene is TRBJ2-5, with no reliable assignment of the D segment. Sequences were obtained from blood, either unsorted or a sorted T cell fraction (not recorded which). This receptor was obtained from a human donor who was either an allogeneic HSCT recipient or a stem cell or donor lymphocyte infusion donor (not recorded which). It is not recorded whose cells these are; they may come from a transplant donor. The CDR3 in this case is CASSQGHLETQYF. The nucleotide sequence reads as follows: TGCGCCAGCAGCCAAGGTCATTTAGAGACCCAGTACTTC.